Detailed here is one T cell receptor beta chain. This specimen comes from a study of OX40 agonist ivuxolimab in advanced cancers. The table came from immunoSEQ multiplex PCR; TCRdb's copy has only in-frame clones and leaves some out. Of roughly 45,000 clones in the sample, about four fifths were seen once. Sequencing used CD4+ or CD8+ T cells sorted from blood, obtained in a trial of the OX40 agonist ivuxolimab. The clonotype comes from an adult with an advanced solid tumor such as melanoma, head and neck, liver or kidney cancer.

CDR3 amino acids: CATGKGTNYGYTF. The CDR3 DNA reads as TGTGCCACCGGGAAAGGGACTAACTATGGCTACACCTTC. This sequence joins TRBV9 and TRBJ1-2, with unresolved D. The CDR3 sequence is 13 residues long. CDR1 is SGDLS and CDR2 is YYNGEE in the germline V gene. V gave up 9 bases and J gave up 0 bases, with 12 bases separating them.